Below, 20 T cell receptor beta chains from the same sample are listed, as sequenced in a study of shared clonotypes between healthy human individuals. The protocol was immunoSEQ multiplex PCR, while the TCRdb copy is restricted to in-frame clones and leaves out a portion. The sample yields about 110,000 clones, just over 65% seen once. Source material: memory CD8+ T cells sorted from blood. Described subset: CD45RO+ cells pooled with CCR7-negative TemRA cells. These receptors were collected from a woman in her twenties or thirties in good health.

In this sample, this clone turned up many times. The CDR3 here is CASSMTGTSGSDTQYF. In nucleotides, the CDR3 is TGTGCCAGCAGCATGACCGGGACTAGCGGTTCAGATACGCAGTATTTT. The chain employs TRBV27 and TRBJ2-3; TRBD2 matches at 11 bases. CDR3 length equals 16 residues. CDR1 MNHEY and CDR2 SMNVEV come from the germline V gene (reference sequence). V lost 6 bases to trimming and J lost 4 bases; unmatched junction nucleotides: 9.

The CDR3 reads CASSVRQHSYEQYF. The CDR3 bases are TGTGCCAGCAGCGTCCGACAGCACTCCTACGAGCAGTACTTC. The chain uses TRBV9 and TRBJ2-7; D perhaps matches TRBD1 (5 bases). The V and J ends lost 2 bases and 0 bases respectively, with 9 bases between them. The length of the CDR3 is 14 residues. Germline V lookup: CDR1 SGDLS, CDR2 YYNGEE.

The chain has TRBV29-1 and TRBJ2-5, with 10 bases fitting TRBD1. The V segment lost 5 bases and the J segment 14 bases; nucleotides outside the gene matches: 5. This CDR3 contains 10 residues. Germline V CDR1 and CDR2: SQVTM, ANQGSEA. CDR3: CSVWTGGFYF. The CDR3, as DNA: TGCAGCGTTTGGACAGGGGGTTTTTACTTC.

The chain joins TRBV19 to TRBJ1-1; D is uncertain. Trimming left V 3 bases short and J 4 bases short, with 12 bases between. Germline loops: CDR1 LNHDA, CDR2 SQIVND (reference sequence). The CDR3 loop spans 14 amino acids. As DNA, the CDR3 is TGTGCCAGTAGTATCCGGGTTTTGGGCACTGAAGCTTTCTTT. Its protein is CASSIRVLGTEAFF.

This clone came up a few times. V and J are TRBV4-1 and TRBJ1-3; D ambiguous. The CDR3 loop spans 12 amino acids. V was trimmed by 4 bases and J by 2 bases, leaving 3 bases between them. Germline V lookup: CDR1 MGHRA, CDR2 YSYEKL. Written as DNA, the CDR3 is TGCGCCAGCAGCCGTCCTGGAAACACCATATATTTT. This codes for CASSRPGNTIYF.

V usage is TRBV7-9 and J usage is TRBJ2-1; D may be TRBD1 or TRBD2 (5 bases each). CDR3 size: 16 residues. CDR1 and CDR2 from the germline V gene are SEHNR and FQNEAQ (reference sequence). V lost 5 bases to trimming and J lost 3 bases, with 17 bases between them. This CDR3 is CASSRFREGRYNEQFF. The DNA for the CDR3 is TGTGCCAGCAGCCGATTCCGTGAGGGACGCTACAATGAGCAGTTCTTC.

In its sample, this clone was seen once. J is TRBJ2-7 and V is TRBV15; D is unresolved. Germline lookup yields CDR1 LNHNV and CDR2 YYDKDF (reference sequence). The CDR3 is 15 amino acids. Trimming removed 0 bases at V and 0 bases at J, with 9 bases between. CDR3 loop: CATSRDRMSSYEQYF. CDR3 DNA: TGTGCCACCAGCAGAGACCGGATGAGCTCCTACGAGCAGTACTTC.

The CDR3 DNA follows: TGTGCCAGCAGTGATCGCCCCACAGGGAATTCACCCCTCCACTTT. Translation gives CASSDRPTGNSPLHF. J is TRBJ1-6 and V is TRBV6-1; D possibly corresponds to TRBD1 (6 bases). The CDR3 totals 15 residues. CDR1 and CDR2 from the germline V gene are MNHNS and SASEGT. V shed 3 bases and J shed 7 bases, with 13 bases lying between them.

CDR3 DNA sequence: TGTGCCAGCAGAACCGCGCAGACTGGGAACACTGAAGCTTTCTTT. Protein: CASRTAQTGNTEAFF. The gene calls are TRBV28 and TRBJ1-1; D call uncertain. Trimming left V 6 bases short and J 1 base short, with 15 bases between. Germline CDR1 and CDR2: MDHEN and SYDVKM. The CDR3 spans 15 residues.

The chain couples TRBV28 to TRBJ1-3; 7 bases fit TRBD1. Trimming removed 4 bases from V and 3 bases from J; junction bases left unmatched: 9. This CDR3 has 16 amino acids. CDR1 is MDHEN and CDR2 is SYDVKM in the germline V gene. The CDR3 protein is CASSSQGGAFGNTIYF. The DNA of the CDR3 is TGTGCCAGCAGTTCCCAGGGGGGGGCTTTTGGAAACACCATATATTTT.

This clone was seen repeatedly, ten times or more. CDR3 in amino acids: CASSAWTESEAFF. DNA of the CDR3: TGTGCCAGTAGTGCATGGACAGAGTCTGAAGCTTTCTTT. V gene TRBV19 combines with J gene TRBJ1-1; D may be TRBD1 (6 bases). This CDR3 is 13 amino acids long. Germline CDR1 and CDR2: LNHDA and SQIVND (reference sequence). Trimming took off 5 bases at V and 6 bases at J, with 13 bases between the two ends.

The chain recombines TRBV6-1 with TRBJ1-1; D is unresolved. The germline V and J ends were trimmed by 8 bases and 6 bases, with 19 bases remaining between them. CDR1 and CDR2 (germline): MNHNS, SASEGT. The CDR3 is 14 residues long. CDR3 amino acids: CASAWEGVTPEAFF. As DNA, the CDR3 is TGTGCCAGCGCCTGGGAGGGAGTTACCCCTGAAGCTTTCTTT.

CDR3 in amino acids: CASSLIRWAGERSYEQYF. CDR3 nucleotide sequence: TGTGCCAGCAGCTTAATTCGTTGGGCGGGAGAACGCTCCTACGAGCAGTACTTC. The rearrangement uses TRBV7-8 and TRBJ2-7; 7 bases agree with TRBD2. The CDR3 spans 18 residues. Germline assignment: CDR1 SGHVS and CDR2 FQNEAQ. Trimming at V came to 2 bases and at J to 0 bases, leaving 13 bases not matched to a gene.

The chain employs TRBV4-1 and TRBJ2-7; tentatively, D is TRBD1 (6 bases). Germline CDR1 and CDR2: MGHRA and YSYEKL. V lost 1 base and J 3 bases, leaving 13 bases between the germline ends. CDR3 length: 15 amino acids. The CDR3 region has the DNA TGCGCCAGCAGCCAAGCCGGCAGGGGCGACTACGAGCAGTACTTC. It encodes CASSQAGRGDYEQYF.

This chain joins TRBV5-1 and TRBJ2-4; 9 bases are shared with TRBD1. V was clipped by 0 bases and J by 8 bases; unmatched bases: 6. CDR1 and CDR2 from the germline V gene are SGHRS and YFSETQ. This CDR3 has 15 amino acids. For the CDR3, the DNA is TGCGCCAGCAGCTTGGAGGGGACAGGGATGGACATTCAGTACTTC. Its translation: CASSLEGTGMDIQYF.

With regard to this clone: The likely explanation is a read error, given a far larger clone one base away. Other DNA sequences in this sample translate to the same CDR3. The genes are TRBV6-1 and TRBJ2-2; 11 bases align to TRBD2. Germline CDR1 and CDR2: MNHNS and SASEGT. The CDR3 length is 15 residues. Germline trimming cut 4 bases from V and 2 bases from J; bases unmatched to any gene: 0. The CDR3 DNA is TGTGCCAGCAGTGGACTAGCGGGAAACACCGGGGAGCTGTTTTTT. Its translation: CASSGLAGNTGELFF.

The chain is built from TRBV9 and TRBJ2-7; TRBD2 matches 7 bases. The CDR3 is 15 residues long. The V gene's germline CDR1 is SGDLS and CDR2 YYNGEE. After removal of 0 bases from V and 2 bases from J, the junction contained 5 bases not matched to a gene. CDR3 residues: CASSVGSGLAYEQYF. In nucleotides, the CDR3 is TGTGCCAGCAGCGTAGGGTCCGGACTAGCCTACGAGCAGTACTTC.

By proportion, this clone is medium-sized. CDR3 amino acids: CASSQVSEGADHVRPQHF. CDR3 nucleotide sequence: TGTGCCAGCAGCCAAGTATCCGAAGGGGCCGACCACGTACGGCCCCAGCATTTT. V and J are TRBV4-2 and TRBJ1-5; possibly TRBD1 for D (5 bases). Germline V CDR1 and CDR2: LGHNA, YNFKEQ. CDR3 length: 18 residues. With 1 base removed from V and 9 bases from J, the gap between germline ends came to 25 bases.

The chain carries TRBV5-1 and TRBJ1-2, with 7 bases fitting TRBD1. Losses at the gene ends were 0 bases for V and 1 base for J; bases not matched to a gene: 0. The germline CDR1 and CDR2 sequences are SGHRS and YFSETQ. This CDR3 is built from 14 residues. The CDR3 spells CASSLGQGNYGYTF. The CDR3 nucleotides are TGCGCCAGCAGCTTGGGACAGGGTAACTATGGCTACACCTTC. Based on the CDR3 plus reference TRBV5-1 and TRBJ1-2, the full variable domain is KAGVTQTPRYLIKTRGQQVTLSCSPISGHRSVSWYQQTPGQGLQFLFEYFSETQRNKGNFPGRFSGRQFSNSRSEMNVSTLELGDSALYLCASSLGQGNYGYTFGSGTRLTVV.

The V gene is TRBV2, the J gene TRBJ2-3, with 8 nucleotides matching TRBD2. With 4 bases clipped from V and 4 bases from J, the junction kept 16 bases outside the gene matches. The germline gives CDR1 SNHLY, CDR2 FYNNEI. This CDR3 is built from 18 residues. The CDR3 nucleotides are TGTGCCAGCAGTGCCCTAAGTGGACTAGCTATAGGGGCAGATACGCAGTATTTT. It specifies CASSALSGLAIGADTQYF.